This T cell receptor (beta chain) was obtained from a study of shared clonotypes between healthy human individuals. Healthy HIV-negative adults without recent acute infections or vaccinations served as donors. In germline, CDR1 is MNHEY, CDR2 SVGAGI. The V gene lost 2 bases and the J gene lost 4 bases, with 15 bases spanning the gap. The CDR3 runs 16 residues. The study ran the assay at deep level. Methods used by the authors: ImmunoSEQ junction-only sequences lacked quality scores, so their filtering differed. Produced via immunoSEQ multiplex PCR; TCRdb's table is partial and in-frame only. The V and J calls and the clone size are those of that table, but D and trimming were determined from the DNA. The sample holds roughly 500,000 clones, approximately 80% seen once.

The sequenced material came from PBMCs. The chain couples TRBV6-5 to TRBJ2-1; no clear D gene. The sequence came from a woman in her 40s in good health. Some clones in this sample may be carry-over from other donors' samples. The CDR3 sequence is CASSYSPVAEYNEQFF. For the CDR3, the DNA is TGTGCCAGCAGTTACAGTCCGGTGGCGGAGTACAATGAGCAGTTCTTC.